This record looks at one T cell receptor (beta chain) sequence and its context. Its target antigen remains unknown. No base quality information exists; no much larger clone differs at one position. The data derive from a study of tumor-infiltrating lymphocytes in glioblastoma multiforme (dated by TCRdb to about 2017). Background for the entire study: To test whether intratumoral genomic heterogeneity fosters TIL diversity, the study jointly examined somatic mutations, TIL diversity and immune response activity.

Overall study results and their limits: T cells were not sorted into functional subsets, which the authors noted as a future improvement. Generalizability was limited because only one glioblastoma patient was included in the TCR and somatic mutation analysis. Clone frequencies may be distorted by RNA-based TCR sequencing because unequal numbers of TCR transcripts are carried by T cells.

A modified ARM-PCR protocol with multiple V-beta primers and a C-beta primer was used to build TCRB libraries from RNA via three nested multiplex PCR rounds. ProtoScript II Reverse Transcriptase and a C-beta primer were used to synthesize TCRB-specific cDNA from 0.5 ug total RNA. The description of the TCRB libraries did not mention any unique molecular identifiers. In the third PCR, barcodes and adapters were added over about 24 cycles using Deep VentR (exo-) polymerase, and bands of 250-500 bp were then gel purified. An Illumina HiSeq 2500 was used to sequence the TCRB libraries with 250 bp paired-end reads. Per the source publication's procedure: Trimmomatic was used to clean reads, FLASH to merge reads, MiGEC to assign V, D and J segments, and VDJtools to perform the analysis. VDJtools was used to calculate the Shannon-Wiener diversity index, which quantified repertoire diversity. Starting from the raw public reads, TCRdb applied fastp trimming at Q25, assembled clones with MiXCR and retained in-frame beta chains. Merged by CDR3 protein, the rows form single entries marked with the most common genes and DNA. What appears here as the V and J calls and clone size reflects TCRdb's work, not the paper's. The sample includes about 9,600 distinct CDR3 sequences, with 67% observed a single time. The biggest ten clones account for roughly half of the sample.

The AllPrep DNA/RNA mini kit was used to purify genomic DNA and total RNA at the same time from each of the ten tumor samples. All RNA had OD 260/280 ratios above 1.9 and RNA integrity numbers above 6.5. Reading from cysteine to phenylalanine, the CDR3 counts 14 amino acids. Of the read, only the CDR3 DNA is kept; its 42 bases are in frame from base 1. V and J are truncated by 8 bases and 4 bases respectively, leaving an intervening sequence of 16 bases. CDR1 and CDR2 were assigned from the germline V gene as MNHEY and SVGEGT. The rearranged chain carries TRBV6-2 or TRBV6-3 and TRBJ2-3, with the identity of the D gene unclear. Sequencing was performed on brain tumor tissue. The source of this sequence is a male donor with glioblastoma. The DNA sequence is TGTGCCAGCGGTGACCGCGAGTTCGCAGATACGCAGTATTTT. The resulting protein is CASGDREFADTQYF.